The rows below give T cell receptor beta chains drawn from one sample of a study of cytomegalovirus exposure and HLA in healthy donors. The repertoire was sequenced with immunoSEQ multiplex PCR; TCRdb's copy has only in-frame clones and lacks some. This sample has some 290,000 clones, with approximately 88% found just once. Input material: PBMCs. Receptors were obtained from a man under 40 in good health and CMV-seronegative. The CDR3 runs from the conserved cysteine through the conserved F or W. Fields, in order: J gene, clone size, D gene, V gene, CDR3 DNA, CDR3 protein. The D gene is left open where the match is weak. Some rows mark clone size as missing; the rest say once, few, many or name a class of expanded clone.

>TRBJ2-7|-|-|TRBV6-6
TGTGCCAGCAGTTTTGAGGACTCAAGTCACGAGCAGTACTTC
CASSFEDSSHEQYF
>TRBJ2-7|-|TRBD1|TRBV28
TGTGCCAGTGGAACTTGGTCGACAGGGGGGTACGAGCAGTACTTC
CASGTWSTGGYEQYF
>TRBJ1-4|-|-|TRBV4-1
TGCGCCAGCAGCCAAGTCCCCAGGGTGGAAAAACTGTTTTTT
CASSQVPRVEKLFF
>TRBJ1-3|-|TRBD1|TRBV19
TGTGCCAGTACCCCCCGGCCAGGGGGCACTGGAAACACCATATATTTT
CASTPRPGGTGNTIYF
>TRBJ1-2|-|-|TRBV7-9
TGTGCCAGCAGCCAAAGGCAGGGGAATGGCTACACCTTC
CASSQRQGNGYTF
>TRBJ1-4|-|-|TRBV4-1
TGCGCCAGCAGCCAAGGTGTGGGGCTAGGAGAAAAACTGTTTTTT
CASSQGVGLGEKLFF
>TRBJ1-1|-|TRBD1|TRBV5-6
TGTGCCAGCAGCGAATACCTTGGACAGGTAGACACTGAAGCTTTCTTT
CASSEYLGQVDTEAFF
>TRBJ1-6|-|TRBD1|TRBV9
TGTGCCAGCAGCGCCCGGGACAGTGGCCACCCCTATAATTCACCCCTCCACTTT
CASSARDSGHPYNSPLHF
>TRBJ2-5|-|TRBD1|TRBV6-5
TGTGCCAGCAGTTATGACAGGGGGCCGTTTGAGCAGTACTTC
CASSYDRGPFEQYF
>TRBJ1-1|-|TRBD1|TRBV7-2
TGTGCCAGCAGCCATGGACAGGGGGCCGGAGCTTTCTTT
CASSHGQGAGAFF
>TRBJ2-2|once|-|TRBV19
TGTGCCAGTCAGGTCAGGACGAACACCGGGGAGCTGTTTTTT
CASQVRTNTGELFF
>TRBJ1-2|-|-|TRBV10-1
TGCGCCAGCAGCCCCCGTCAGGGGCGAGGGACTGGCTACACCTTC
CASSPRQGRGTGYTF
>TRBJ1-2|-|-|TRBV6-5
TGTGCCAGCAGTTATTTCCGGGACTCTGGCTACACCTTC
CASSYFRDSGYTF
>TRBJ2-1|-|TRBD1|TRBV5-6
TGTGCCAGCAGCTATAATGCCGGGACAGGGAGACGATGGGAGCAGTTCTTC
CASSYNAGTGRRWEQFF
>TRBJ1-3|-|-|TRBV7-8
TGTGCCAGCAGCTTGGGGCAGAGCTCTGGAAACACCATATATTTT
CASSLGQSSGNTIYF
>TRBJ1-1|-|-|TRBV7-2
TGTGCCAGCAGACGGCAGGGGTCCACTGAAGCTTTCTTT
CASRRQGSTEAFF
>TRBJ1-2|-|-|TRBV29-1
TGCAGCGTTGAAGGACTACTACGCGATGGCTACACCTTC
CSVEGLLRDGYTF
>TRBJ2-2|-|TRBD2|TRBV5-6
TGTGCCAGCAGCCCGGGACTAGCGGGAGCAAACACCGGGGAGCTGTTTTTT
CASSPGLAGANTGELFF
>TRBJ2-1|-|TRBD2|TRBV18
TGTGCCAGCTCACCTCCGACTAGCGGGGGGACCTACAATGAGCAGTTCTTC
CASSPPTSGGTYNEQFF
>TRBJ1-2|few|TRBD1|TRBV18
TGTGCCAGCTCATTGAGACAGGGCTCCCCTAACTATGGCTACACCTTC
CASSLRQGSPNYGYTF
>TRBJ2-2|-|TRBD2|TRBV27
TGTGCCAGCAGACCAGTAGCGGGGGCTACCGGGGAGCTGTTTTTT
CASRPVAGATGELFF
>TRBJ2-3|-|TRBD2|TRBV5-4
TGTGCCAGCAGCTTGGGGGCGGCTAGCGGGGGCCCTAGCACAGATACGCAGTATTTT
CASSLGAASGGPSTDTQYF
>TRBJ2-1|-|-|TRBV7-8
TGTGCCAGCAGTACAACCCCGGGGGGCGAGCAGTTCTTC
CASSTTPGGEQFF
>TRBJ2-3|-|-|TRBV4-3
TGCGCCAGCAGCCAAGATATTACAGATACGCAGTATTTT
CASSQDITDTQYF
>TRBJ2-7|many|TRBD2|TRBV6-5
TGTGCCAGCAGTTACTCGACGGGACTAGCGGGGGTCGAGCAGTACTTC
CASSYSTGLAGVEQYF
>TRBJ1-2|-|TRBD1|TRBV10-2
TGCGCCAGCAGTGAGTGGCAGGGGGGAATGGCCTACACCTTC
CASSEWQGGMAYTF
>TRBJ1-2|-|TRBD1|TRBV29-1
TGCAGCGTTGGACCGGGACAGGGAGACTATGGCTACACCTTC
CSVGPGQGDYGYTF
>TRBJ2-7|-|TRBD2|TRBV4-1
TGCGCCAGCAGCGAAGGACTAGCGGGACTCTACGAGCAGTACTTC
CASSEGLAGLYEQYF
>TRBJ1-3|-|-|TRBV7-6
TGTGCCAGCAGCTTACGGCCGGCGGACACCATATATTTT
CASSLRPADTIYF
>TRBJ1-5|-|TRBD1|TRBV6-1
TGTGCCAGCAGTGGGGGGACAGGGGGCCTCAGTCAGCCCCAGCATTTT
CASSGGTGGLSQPQHF
>TRBJ1-2|-|TRBD1|TRBV6-5
TGTGCCAGCAGCCCCAATGACAGGGCGCCTGGCGGCTACACCTTC
CASSPNDRAPGGYTF
>TRBJ1-1|once|-|TRBV7-9
TGTGCCAGCAGCCCCTCACTCCCGTTGACGGGGACTGAAGCTTTCTTT
CASSPSLPLTGTEAFF
>TRBJ2-1|-|-|TRBV4-1
TGCGCCAGCAGCCAAGAAGGCAGGCACAATGAGCAGTTCTTC
CASSQEGRHNEQFF
>TRBJ2-2|-|TRBD1|TRBV5-1
TGCGCCAGCAGCTTGGAAAGGGGGCCATCCGGGGAGCTGTTTTTT
CASSLERGPSGELFF
>TRBJ2-6|once|-|TRBV4-3
TGCGCCAGCAGCCAAGACGAGATCTCTGGGGCCAACGTCCTGACTTTC
CASSQDEISGANVLTF
>TRBJ1-2|-|-|TRBV5-4
TGTGCCAGCAGCGGGGACACCTATGGCTACACCTTC
CASSGDTYGYTF
>TRBJ1-2|few|TRBD1|TRBV11-2
TGTGCCAGCAGCTACGACAGGGGTGGTGGCTACACCTTC
CASSYDRGGGYTF
>TRBJ1-2|-|TRBD1|TRBV5-5
TGTGCCAGCAGCTTTAGGACAGGACCACTCTATGGCTACACCTTC
CASSFRTGPLYGYTF
>TRBJ1-2|once|TRBD1|TRBV15
TGTGCCACCAGCTCCCCGGGACAGCTCAACTATGGCTACACCTTC
CATSSPGQLNYGYTF